A single sample is the source of the 26 T cell receptor beta chains below, sequenced in a study of chemoradiotherapy in HPV16-positive cancers. TCRdb keeps only in-frame clones here, not all; method: immunoSEQ multiplex PCR. The sample consists of 9,500 to 15,000 clones, about 77% of them appearing once. Sample collection occurred from a patient who underwent chemoradiotherapy. Source of these receptors: a human donor with HPV-associated anogenital cancer.

The chain couples TRBV7-9 to TRBJ2-2; 7 nucleotides agree with TRBD1. The CDR3 spans 17 residues. Germline loops: CDR1 SEHNR, CDR2 FQNEAQ (reference sequence). The ends lost 4 bases at V and 3 bases at J; junction bases unmatched: 11. DNA for the CDR3: TGTGCCAGCAGCTCCACTGGTCCGGGACAGTACACCGGGGAGCTGTTTTTT. Translating it yields CASSSTGPGQYTGELFF.

This chain links TRBV11-2 with TRBJ2-5, with D perhaps matching TRBD1 (5 bases). CDR3 length: 17 residues. Germline V gene sequence: CDR1 SGHAT, CDR2 FQNNGV. V was cut by 0 bases and J by 2 bases, with 16 bases left in between. The CDR3 nucleotides read TGTGCCAGCAGCTTAGAGGGCAGGACATCGAAACAAGAGACCCAGTACTTC. Translated, it gives CASSLEGRTSKQETQYF.

V usage is TRBV4-2 and J usage is TRBJ1-6, with D hard to call. This CDR3 spans 14 amino acids. Germline assignment: CDR1 LGHNA and CDR2 YNFKEQ. The V end was cut by 0 bases, the J end by 10 bases, with 10 bases between. The CDR3 DNA sequence: TGTGCCAGCAGCCAAGACAGGAAGGGCTCACCCCTCCACTTT. It specifies CASSQDRKGSPLHF.

This clone occurred a few times. The chain recombines TRBV7-2 with TRBJ1-1; TRBD1 aligns across 7 bases. This CDR3 is built from 15 residues. Germline CDR1 SGHTA, CDR2 FQGNSA. Germline trimming cut 5 bases from V and 1 base from J; bases unmatched to any gene: 7. The CDR3 protein is CASSPAGQQNTEAFF. The DNA for the CDR3 is TGTGCCAGCAGCCCCGCGGGACAGCAGAACACTGAAGCTTTCTTT.

The V gene is TRBV23-1, the J gene TRBJ1-2; TRBD1 matches at 7 bases. TRBV23-1 is an open reading frame whose function is uncertain. The CDR3 covers 14 residues. With 4 bases clipped from V and 5 bases from J, the junction kept 7 bases outside the gene matches. The CDR3: CASSLKGARYGYTF. The CDR3 DNA reads TGCGCCAGCAGTCTTAAGGGGGCTAGGTATGGCTACACCTTC.

In its sample, this clone was seen once. The chain joins TRBV6-5 to TRBJ2-2; unclear D gene. CDR3 length: 15 amino acids. V gave up 2 bases and J gave up 4 bases, with 11 bases separating them. Per germline, CDR1 MNHEY and CDR2 SVGAGI. The CDR3 protein is CASSYVYPSTGELFF. CDR3 nucleotide sequence: TGTGCCAGCAGTTACGTTTACCCGTCCACCGGGGAGCTGTTTTTT.

Only a few counts were recorded for this clone. V usage is TRBV30 and J usage is TRBJ1-5; D is uncertain. The CDR3 has 13 residues. V was cut by 2 bases and J by 6 bases, with 11 bases left in between. The V gene's germline CDR1 is GTSNPN and CDR2 SVGIG (reference sequence). The CDR3 loop reads CAWSLREFQPQHF. As DNA, the CDR3 is TGTGCCTGGAGTCTCCGAGAGTTTCAGCCCCAGCATTTT. Using reference TRBV30 and TRBJ1-5 for the parts outside the CDR3, the full variable domain is SQTIHQWPATLVQPVGSPLSLECTVEGTSNPNLYWYRQAAGRGLQLLFYSVGIGQISSEVPQNLSASRPQDRQFILSSKKLLLSDSGFYLCAWSLREFQPQHFGDGTRLSIL.

This clone appeared a few times. J is TRBJ2-3 and V is TRBV6-6, with 9 nucleotides matching TRBD1. J was trimmed by 3 bases and V by 4 bases; bases with no gene match: 5. The germline CDR1 and CDR2 sequences are MNHNY and SVGAGI (reference sequence). The CDR3 contains 15 residues. CDR3 amino acids: CASSFPGQGTDTQYF. The CDR3 DNA reads TGTGCCAGCAGTTTTCCGGGACAGGGTACAGATACGCAGTATTTT.

The chain couples TRBV7-3 to TRBJ2-1; possible D gene TRBD2, 5 bases. The CDR3 is 15 amino acids. The germline V gene encodes CDR1 SGHTA and CDR2 FQGTGA. Trimming left V 0 bases short and J 0 bases short, with 6 bases between. CDR3 sequence reads: CASSLTGSSYNEQFF. The CDR3 DNA reads TGTGCCAGCAGCTTAACGGGGAGCTCCTACAATGAGCAGTTCTTC. The full variable domain, its missing parts supplied by reference TRBV7-3 and TRBJ2-1, is GAGVSQTPSNKVTEKGKYVELRCDPISGHTALYWYRQSLGQGPEFLIYFQGTGAADDSGLPNDRFFAVRPEGSVSTLKIQRTERGDSAVYLCASSLTGSSYNEQFFGPGTRLTVL.

This clone was found once. This sequence joins TRBV6-4 and TRBJ2-2; tentatively, D is TRBD2 (5 bases). This CDR3 contains 14 residues. Germline assignment: CDR1 MRHNA and CDR2 SNTAGT. With 0 bases removed from V and 7 bases from J, the gap between germline ends came to 9 bases. The CDR3 spells CASSDSPEGGELFF. The CDR3 DNA follows: TGTGCCAGCAGTGACTCACCTGAGGGCGGGGAGCTGTTTTTT.

This chain links TRBV9 with TRBJ1-2, with D possibly matching TRBD1 (5 bases). Germline CDR1 reads SGDLS; CDR2 reads YYNGEE. Trimming took off 4 bases at V and 2 bases at J, with 15 bases between the two ends. The CDR3 consists of 15 residues. The CDR3 region is CASSPQGVLNYGYTF. The CDR3 region has the DNA TGTGCCAGCAGCCCCCAAGGGGTCCTCAACTATGGCTACACCTTC.

This clone has more than one count but fewer than ten. The chain is built from TRBV19 and TRBJ2-1; no clear D. Germline CDR1 LNHDA, CDR2 SQIVND (reference sequence). V was clipped by 6 bases and J by 0 bases, with 6 bases between them. This CDR3 is built from 13 residues. The CDR3, as DNA: TGTGCCAGTAGGCGGTCCTCCTACAATGAGCAGTTCTTC. Its translation is CASRRSSYNEQFF.

The chain uses TRBV30 and TRBJ2-7; TRBD2 matches at 8 bases. Germline V gene lookup returns CDR1 GTSNPN and CDR2 SVGIG (reference sequence). The CDR3 is 18 amino acids. The V segment lost 1 base and the J segment 1 base; nucleotides outside the gene matches: 15. The CDR3 protein is CAWSARTLAGPKSYEQYF. For the CDR3, the DNA is TGTGCCTGGAGTGCAAGAACCTTAGCGGGGCCCAAATCCTACGAGCAGTACTTC.

The sample holds one count of this clone. The gene calls are TRBV6-4 and TRBJ2-3; the D is unclear. Trimming removed 0 bases at V and 2 bases at J, with 9 bases between. The V gene's germline CDR1 is MRHNA and CDR2 SNTAGT. The CDR3 contains 15 residues. The DNA for the CDR3 is TGTGCCAGCAGTGACTCGAACGGGTACACAGATACGCAGTATTTT. It translates to CASSDSNGYTDTQYF.

The chain employs TRBV6-1 and TRBJ1-3; D gene unclear. V lost 1 base and J 0 bases, leaving 13 bases between the germline ends. This CDR3 has 17 amino acids. Per the germline V gene, CDR1 is MNHNS and CDR2 is SASEGT. The chain's CDR3 is CASSEVGRMFSGNTIYF. CDR3 sequence (DNA): TGTGCCAGCAGTGAAGTTGGCAGGATGTTCTCTGGAAACACCATATATTTT.

This clone was observed a handful of times. CDR3 sequence (DNA): TGTGCCAGCAGTTTGGGACGGGGACCGATCCACGAGCAGTACTTC. The encoded protein is CASSLGRGPIHEQYF. This sequence joins TRBV28 and TRBJ2-7; D may be TRBD1 or TRBD2 (5 bases each). V lost 3 bases and J 5 bases, leaving 17 bases between the germline ends. Germline assignment: CDR1 MDHEN and CDR2 SYDVKM. There are 15 residues in the CDR3.

With regard to this clone: A junction boundary mismatches the germline segment, possibly from a read error. The genes are TRBV7-7 and TRBJ2-5, with D perhaps TRBD2 (6 bases). Looked up from germline, CDR1 is SSHAT and CDR2 is FNYEAQ (reference sequence). The CDR3 is 15 amino acids. The CDR3 nucleotides are TGTGCTAGCAGCTTAAGGGAGGAGCATCAAGAGACCCAGTACTTC. Its protein product is CASSLREEHQETQYF.

Only a few counts were recorded for this clone. The rearrangement links TRBV7-2 to TRBJ1-6; weak D call: TRBD1 (5 bases). The length of the CDR3 is 14 residues. Germline CDR1 is SGHTA and CDR2 is FQGNSA. Trimming took 6 bases from V and 6 from J, leaving 12 bases between them. In DNA form, the CDR3 reads TGTGCCAGCAGTAAAGGGGACCTTAATTCACCCCTCCACTTT. This translates into CASSKGDLNSPLHF.

This sequence joins TRBV7-2 and TRBJ2-7, with 12 bases aligning to TRBD2. The trim removed 0 bases at V and 7 bases at J, leaving 4 bases unmatched. The CDR3 runs 15 residues. From germline, CDR1 is SGHTA and CDR2 FQGNSA. The CDR3 sequence: CASSLASTSGGEQYF. The CDR3 bases are TGTGCCAGCAGCTTAGCGTCGACTAGCGGGGGTGAGCAGTACTTC. Full variable domain (remainder filled in from reference TRBV7-2 and TRBJ2-7): GAGVSQSPSNKVTEKGKDVELRCDPISGHTALYWYRQSLGQGLEFLIYFQGNSAPDKSGLPSDRFSAERTGGSVSTLTIQRTQQEDSAVYLCASSLASTSGGEQYFGPGTRLTVT.

The chain carries TRBV11-2 and TRBJ2-1; maybe TRBD2 (5 bases). CDR3 length equals 13 residues. The V end was cut by 6 bases, the J end by 8 bases, with 14 bases between. Germline values: CDR1 SGHAT, CDR2 FQNNGV. The CDR3 DNA reads TGTGCCAGCAGGCGAGGGAGTGTGGATGAGCAGTTCTTC. This codes for CASRRGSVDEQFF. Supplemented by reference TRBV11-2 and TRBJ2-1, the full variable domain reads EAGVAQSPRYKIIEKRQSVAFWCNPISGHATLYWYQQILGQGPKLLIQFQNNGVVDDSQLPKDRFSAERLKGVDSTLKIQPAKLEDSAVYLCASRRGSVDEQFFGPGTRLTVL.

This clone was observed a single time. J is TRBJ1-1 and V is TRBV11-2, with D uncertain. V lost 5 bases and J lost 7, with 14 bases in between. The CDR3 is 13 amino acids. The germline V gene encodes CDR1 SGHAT and CDR2 FQNNGV. The CDR3 region is CASSPPWLSEAFF. CDR3 nucleotides: TGTGCCAGCAGCCCCCCGTGGTTGAGTGAAGCTTTCTTT.

This chain connects TRBV6-5 to TRBJ1-2; 8 positions agree with TRBD1. The V segment lost 7 bases and the J segment 8 bases; nucleotides outside the gene matches: 12. The CDR3 covers 14 residues. Germline-derived CDR1 and CDR2 are MNHEY and SVGAGI. CDR3 protein: CASKTGQGLGGYTF. CDR3 sequence (DNA): TGTGCCAGCAAAACCGGACAGGGTTTGGGAGGCTACACCTTC.

Concerning this clone: A junction end diverges from the germline sequence, so it may reflect a read error. The rearrangement joins TRBV29-1 to TRBJ1-2; D may be TRBD1 (6 bases). This CDR3 contains 13 residues. CDR1 and CDR2 (germline): SQVTM, ANQGSEA. The CDR3 here is CSVEGGTNYGYTF. CDR3 coding DNA: TGCAGCGTCGAAGGGGGGACTAACTATGGCTACACCTTC. The variable domain in full, completed from reference TRBV29-1 and TRBJ1-2, reads SAVISQKPSRDICQRGTSLTIQCQVDSQVTMMFWYRQQPGQSLTLIATANQGSEATYESGFVIDKFPISRPNLTFSTLTVSNMSPEDSSIYLCSVEGGTNYGYTFGSGTRLTVV.

J is TRBJ1-4 and V is TRBV9; 9 bases agree with TRBD1. Per the germline V gene, CDR1 is SGDLS and CDR2 is YYNGEE. With 0 bases clipped from V and 6 bases from J, the junction kept 3 bases outside the gene matches. The CDR3 totals 15 residues. For the CDR3, the DNA is TGTGCCAGCAGCGTAGCTAGGACAGGGGATGAAAAACTGTTTTTT. It specifies CASSVARTGDEKLFF.

This clone has a single count. The chain is built from TRBV5-3 and TRBJ2-4; TRBD2 aligns across 12 bases. TRBV5-3 is flagged as an ORF with uncertain function. The CDR3 length is 16 residues. With 2 bases clipped from V and 4 bases from J, the junction kept 4 bases outside the gene matches. CDR3 region: CARSLPLAGGKNIQYF. CDR3 sequence (DNA): TGTGCCAGAAGCTTACCACTAGCGGGAGGTAAAAACATTCAGTACTTC.

This clone was observed a handful of times. The rearrangement joins TRBV5-5 to TRBJ2-7; D remains ambiguous. The germline V and J ends were trimmed by 4 bases and 2 bases, with 7 bases remaining between them. The CDR3 is 12 residues long. Germline loops: CDR1 SGHKS, CDR2 YYEKEE (reference sequence). CDR3: CASSIGTYEQYF. The CDR3, as DNA: TGTGCCAGCAGCATCGGAACCTACGAGCAGTACTTC.